These T cell receptor beta chains were read from a single sample in a study of blood T cell repertoires in COVID-19. The method was immunoSEQ multiplex PCR; TCRdb's version includes in-frame clones alone and lacks a portion of them. Of approximately 130,000 clones in the sample, over 75% are singletons; the top ten hold about 7.3%. The sample comprised peripheral blood. These receptors were taken from a man aged 50 to 60 with acute or convalescent COVID-19. Both conserved end residues are part of each CDR3.

j_gene | v_gene | len | CDR3aa
TRBJ2-2 | TRBV18 | 16 | CASSPLVAGGSGELFF
TRBJ2-7 | TRBV6-1 | 15 | CASSEGGGSAHEQYF
TRBJ2-2 | TRBV11-2 | 18 | CASRMGLAGEANTGELFF
TRBJ1-2 | TRBV12-3/TRBV12-4 | 13 | CASSYGQGGGYTF
TRBJ2-5 | TRBV5-1 | 21 | CASSLRDSGLAGGLFAETQYF
TRBJ2-7 | TRBV6-5 | 15 | CASSYVGVVPIEQYF
TRBJ1-1 | TRBV7-2 | 16 | CASSLDPVRVNTEAFF
TRBJ2-7 | TRBV28 | 16 | CASSTRTGRRPYEQYF
TRBJ2-2 | TRBV6-4 | 13 | CASSESNTGELFF
TRBJ2-5 | TRBV3-1/TRBV3-2 | 15 | CASSQSGRALETQYF
TRBJ2-5 | TRBV10-2 | 17 | CASRDRVGTVGQETQYF
TRBJ2-3 | TRBV11-2 | 14 | CASTVAGATDTQYF
TRBJ1-3 | TRBV15 | 14 | CATSSRVSGNTIYF
TRBJ2-1 | TRBV7-2 | 16 | CASSLGPTSSYNEQFF
TRBJ1-3 | TRBV18 | 16 | CASSLGTVGSGNTIYF